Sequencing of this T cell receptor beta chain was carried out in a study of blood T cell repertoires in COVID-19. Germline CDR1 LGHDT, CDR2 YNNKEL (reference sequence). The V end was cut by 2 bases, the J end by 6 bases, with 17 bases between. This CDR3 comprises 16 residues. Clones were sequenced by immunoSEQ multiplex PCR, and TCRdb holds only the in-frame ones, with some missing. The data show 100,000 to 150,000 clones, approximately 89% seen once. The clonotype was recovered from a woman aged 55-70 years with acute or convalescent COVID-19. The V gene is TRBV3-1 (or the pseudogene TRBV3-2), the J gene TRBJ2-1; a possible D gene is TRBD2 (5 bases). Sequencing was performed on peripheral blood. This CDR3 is CASSQFRSLEGNEQFF. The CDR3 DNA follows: TGTGCCAGCAGCCAATTTAGATCCTTAGAGGGCAATGAGCAGTTCTTC.